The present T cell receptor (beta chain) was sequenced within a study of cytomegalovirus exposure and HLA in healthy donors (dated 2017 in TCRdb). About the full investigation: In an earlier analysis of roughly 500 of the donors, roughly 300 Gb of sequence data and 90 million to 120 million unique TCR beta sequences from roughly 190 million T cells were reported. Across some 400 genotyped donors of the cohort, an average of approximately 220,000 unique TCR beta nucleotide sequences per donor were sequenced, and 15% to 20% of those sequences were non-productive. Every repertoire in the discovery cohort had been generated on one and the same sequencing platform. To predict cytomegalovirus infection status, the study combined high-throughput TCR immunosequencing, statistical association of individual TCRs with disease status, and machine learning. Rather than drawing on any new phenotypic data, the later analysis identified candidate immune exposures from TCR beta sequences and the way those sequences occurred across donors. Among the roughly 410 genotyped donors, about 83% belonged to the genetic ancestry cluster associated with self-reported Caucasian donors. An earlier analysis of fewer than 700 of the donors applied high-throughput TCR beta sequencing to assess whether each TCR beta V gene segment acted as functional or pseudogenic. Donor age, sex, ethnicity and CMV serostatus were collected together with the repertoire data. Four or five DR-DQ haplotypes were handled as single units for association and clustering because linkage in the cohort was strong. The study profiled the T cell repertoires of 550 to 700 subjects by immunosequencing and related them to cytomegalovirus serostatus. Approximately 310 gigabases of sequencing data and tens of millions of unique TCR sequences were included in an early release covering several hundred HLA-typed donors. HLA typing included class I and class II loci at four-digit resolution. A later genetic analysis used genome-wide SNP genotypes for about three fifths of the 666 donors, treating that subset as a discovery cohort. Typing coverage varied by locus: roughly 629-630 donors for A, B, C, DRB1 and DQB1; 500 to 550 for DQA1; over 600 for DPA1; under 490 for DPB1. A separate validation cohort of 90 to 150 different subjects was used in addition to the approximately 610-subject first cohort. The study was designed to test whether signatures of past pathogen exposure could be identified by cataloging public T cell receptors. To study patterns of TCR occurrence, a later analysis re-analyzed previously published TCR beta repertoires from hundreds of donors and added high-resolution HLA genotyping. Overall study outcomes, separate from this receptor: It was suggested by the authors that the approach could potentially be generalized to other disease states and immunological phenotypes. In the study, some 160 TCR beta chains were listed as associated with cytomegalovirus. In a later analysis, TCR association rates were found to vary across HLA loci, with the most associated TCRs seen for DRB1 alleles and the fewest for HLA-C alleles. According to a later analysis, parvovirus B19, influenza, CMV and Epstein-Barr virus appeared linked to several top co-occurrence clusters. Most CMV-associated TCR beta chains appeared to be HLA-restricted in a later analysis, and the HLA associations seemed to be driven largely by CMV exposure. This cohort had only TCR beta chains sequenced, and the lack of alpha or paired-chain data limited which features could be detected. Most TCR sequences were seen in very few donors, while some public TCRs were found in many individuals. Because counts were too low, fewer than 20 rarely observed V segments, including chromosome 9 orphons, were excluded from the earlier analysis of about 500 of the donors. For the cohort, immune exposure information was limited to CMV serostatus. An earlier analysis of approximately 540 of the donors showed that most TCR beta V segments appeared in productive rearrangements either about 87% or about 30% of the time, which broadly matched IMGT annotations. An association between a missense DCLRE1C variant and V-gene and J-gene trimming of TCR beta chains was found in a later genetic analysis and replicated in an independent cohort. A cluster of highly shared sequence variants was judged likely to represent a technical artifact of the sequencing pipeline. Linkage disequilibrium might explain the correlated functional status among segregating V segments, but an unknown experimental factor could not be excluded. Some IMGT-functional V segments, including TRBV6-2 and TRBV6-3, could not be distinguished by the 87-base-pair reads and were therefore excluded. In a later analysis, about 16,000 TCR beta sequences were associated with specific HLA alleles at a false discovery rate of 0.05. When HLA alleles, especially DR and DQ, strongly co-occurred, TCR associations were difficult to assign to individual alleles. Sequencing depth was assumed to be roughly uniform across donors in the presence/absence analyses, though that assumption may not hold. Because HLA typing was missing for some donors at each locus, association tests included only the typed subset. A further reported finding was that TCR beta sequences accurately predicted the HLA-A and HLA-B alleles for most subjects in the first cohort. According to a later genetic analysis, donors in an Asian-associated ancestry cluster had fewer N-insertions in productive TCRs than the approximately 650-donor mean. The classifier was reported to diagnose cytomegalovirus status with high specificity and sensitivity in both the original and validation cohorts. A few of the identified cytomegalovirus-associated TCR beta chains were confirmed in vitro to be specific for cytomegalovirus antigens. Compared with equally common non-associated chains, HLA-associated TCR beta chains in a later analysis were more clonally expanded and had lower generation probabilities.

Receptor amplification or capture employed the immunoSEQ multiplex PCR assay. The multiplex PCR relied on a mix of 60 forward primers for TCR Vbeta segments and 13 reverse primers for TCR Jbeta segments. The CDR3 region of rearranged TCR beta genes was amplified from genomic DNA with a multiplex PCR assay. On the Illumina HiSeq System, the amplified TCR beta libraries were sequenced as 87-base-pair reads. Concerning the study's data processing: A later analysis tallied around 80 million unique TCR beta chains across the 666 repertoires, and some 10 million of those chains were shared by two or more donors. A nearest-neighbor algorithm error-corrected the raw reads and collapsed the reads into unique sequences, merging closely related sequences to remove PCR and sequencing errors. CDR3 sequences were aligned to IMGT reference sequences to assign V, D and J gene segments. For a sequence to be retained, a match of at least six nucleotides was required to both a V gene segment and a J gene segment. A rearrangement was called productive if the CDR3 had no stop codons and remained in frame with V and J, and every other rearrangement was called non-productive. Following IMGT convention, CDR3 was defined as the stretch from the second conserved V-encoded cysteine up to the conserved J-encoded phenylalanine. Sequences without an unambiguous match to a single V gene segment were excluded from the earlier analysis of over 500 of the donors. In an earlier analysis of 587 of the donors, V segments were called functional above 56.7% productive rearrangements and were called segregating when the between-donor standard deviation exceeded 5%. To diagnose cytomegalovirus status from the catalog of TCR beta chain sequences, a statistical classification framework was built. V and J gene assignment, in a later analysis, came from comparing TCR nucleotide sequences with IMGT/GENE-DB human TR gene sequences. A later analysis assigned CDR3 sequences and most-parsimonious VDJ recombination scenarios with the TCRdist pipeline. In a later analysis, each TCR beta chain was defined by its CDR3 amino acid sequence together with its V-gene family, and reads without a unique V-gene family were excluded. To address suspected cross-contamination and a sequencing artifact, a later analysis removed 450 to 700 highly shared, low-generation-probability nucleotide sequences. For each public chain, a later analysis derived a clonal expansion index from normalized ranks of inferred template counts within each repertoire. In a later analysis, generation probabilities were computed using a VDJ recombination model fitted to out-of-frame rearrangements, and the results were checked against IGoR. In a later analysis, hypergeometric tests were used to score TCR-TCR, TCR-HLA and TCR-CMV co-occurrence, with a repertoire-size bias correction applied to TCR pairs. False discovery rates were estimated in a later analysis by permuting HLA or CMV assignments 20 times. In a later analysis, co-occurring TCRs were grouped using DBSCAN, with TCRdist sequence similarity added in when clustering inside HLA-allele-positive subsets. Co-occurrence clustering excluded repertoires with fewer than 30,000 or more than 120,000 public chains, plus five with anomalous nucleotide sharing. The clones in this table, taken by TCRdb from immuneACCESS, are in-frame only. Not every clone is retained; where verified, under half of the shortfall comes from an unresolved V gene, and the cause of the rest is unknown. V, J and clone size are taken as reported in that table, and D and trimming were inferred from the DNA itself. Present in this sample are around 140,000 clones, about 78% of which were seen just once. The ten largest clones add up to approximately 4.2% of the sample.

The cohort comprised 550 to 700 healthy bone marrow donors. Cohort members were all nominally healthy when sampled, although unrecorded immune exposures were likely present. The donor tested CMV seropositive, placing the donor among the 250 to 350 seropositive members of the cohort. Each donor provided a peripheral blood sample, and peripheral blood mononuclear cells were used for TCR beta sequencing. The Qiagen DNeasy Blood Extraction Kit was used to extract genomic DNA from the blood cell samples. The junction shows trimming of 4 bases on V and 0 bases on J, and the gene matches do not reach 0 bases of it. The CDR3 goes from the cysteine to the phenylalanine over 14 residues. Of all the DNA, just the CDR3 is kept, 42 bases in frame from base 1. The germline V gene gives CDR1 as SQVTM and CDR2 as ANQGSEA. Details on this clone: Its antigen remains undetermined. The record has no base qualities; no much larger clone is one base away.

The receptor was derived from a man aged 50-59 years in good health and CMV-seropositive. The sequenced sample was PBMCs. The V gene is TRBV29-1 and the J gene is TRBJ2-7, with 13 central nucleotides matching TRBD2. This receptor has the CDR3 CSVGTSGSSYEQYF. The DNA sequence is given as TGCAGCGTTGGGACTAGCGGGAGCTCCTACGAGCAGTACTTC.